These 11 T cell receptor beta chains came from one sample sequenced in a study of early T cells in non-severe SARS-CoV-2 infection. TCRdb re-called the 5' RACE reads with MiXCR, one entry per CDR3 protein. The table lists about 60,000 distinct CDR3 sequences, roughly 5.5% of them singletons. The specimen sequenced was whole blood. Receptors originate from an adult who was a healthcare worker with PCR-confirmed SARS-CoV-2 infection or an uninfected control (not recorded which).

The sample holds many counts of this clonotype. This CDR3 is CASSSRGGTSIADTQYF. Here the CDR3 DNA reads TGTGCCAGCAGCTCAAGAGGGGGGACTAGCATAGCAGATACGCAGTATTTT. The V and J genes are TRBV7-6 and TRBJ2-3; 9 nucleotides line up with TRBD2. CDR1 SGHVS and CDR2 FNYEAQ come from the germline V gene. The CDR3 has 17 amino acids. V was clipped by 4 bases and J by 4 bases; unmatched bases: 12.

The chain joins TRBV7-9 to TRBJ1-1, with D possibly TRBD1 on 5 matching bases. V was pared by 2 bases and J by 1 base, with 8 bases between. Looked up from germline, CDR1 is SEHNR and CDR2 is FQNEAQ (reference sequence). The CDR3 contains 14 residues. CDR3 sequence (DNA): TGTGCCAGCAGCTTACGGGGGAGGAACACTGAAGCTTTCTTT. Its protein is CASSLRGRNTEAFF.

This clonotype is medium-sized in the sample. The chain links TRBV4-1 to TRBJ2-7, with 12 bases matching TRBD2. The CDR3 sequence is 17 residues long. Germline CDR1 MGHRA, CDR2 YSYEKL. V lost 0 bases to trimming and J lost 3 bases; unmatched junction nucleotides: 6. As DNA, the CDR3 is TGCGCCAGCAGCCAAGAACGACTAGCGGGGGCGAGCTACGAGCAGTACTTC. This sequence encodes CASSQERLAGASYEQYF.

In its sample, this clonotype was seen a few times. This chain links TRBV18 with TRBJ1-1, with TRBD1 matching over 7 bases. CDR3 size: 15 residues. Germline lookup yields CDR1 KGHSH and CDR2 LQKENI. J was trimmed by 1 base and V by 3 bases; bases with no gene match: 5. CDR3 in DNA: TGTGCCAGCTCACCGAACAGGGGAGAGAACACTGAAGCTTTCTTT. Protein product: CASSPNRGENTEAFF.

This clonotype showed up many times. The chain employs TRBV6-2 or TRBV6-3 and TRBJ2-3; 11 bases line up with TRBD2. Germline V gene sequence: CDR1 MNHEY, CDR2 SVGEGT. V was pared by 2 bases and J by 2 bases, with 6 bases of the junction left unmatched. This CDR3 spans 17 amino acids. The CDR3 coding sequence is TGTGCCAGCAGTTACGGACTAGCGGGTCCTCTCACAGATACGCAGTATTTT. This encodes CASSYGLAGPLTDTQYF.

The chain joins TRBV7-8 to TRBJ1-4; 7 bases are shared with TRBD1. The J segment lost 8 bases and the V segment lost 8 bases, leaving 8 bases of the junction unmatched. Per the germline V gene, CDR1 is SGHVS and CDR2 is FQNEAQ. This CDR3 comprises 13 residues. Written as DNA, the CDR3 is TGTGCCAGCTCTGGCAGGGACAGAGAAAAACTGTTTTTT. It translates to CASSGRDREKLFF.

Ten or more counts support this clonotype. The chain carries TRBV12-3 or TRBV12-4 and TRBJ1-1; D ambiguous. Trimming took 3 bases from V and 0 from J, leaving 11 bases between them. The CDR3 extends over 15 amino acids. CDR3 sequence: CASSLGHLMNTEAFF. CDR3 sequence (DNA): TGTGCCAGCAGTTTGGGCCACCTGATGAACACTGAAGCTTTCTTT.

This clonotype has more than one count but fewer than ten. The CDR3, as DNA: TGTGCCAGCAGCACCGGGACACTGTACAATGAGCAGTTCTTC. Encoded protein: CASSTGTLYNEQFF. V usage is TRBV7-9 and J usage is TRBJ2-1; the D gene is possibly TRBD1 (6 bases). The V end was cut by 5 bases, the J end by 4 bases, with 12 bases between. The germline V gene encodes CDR1 SEHNR and CDR2 FQNEAQ (reference sequence). The CDR3 covers 14 residues.

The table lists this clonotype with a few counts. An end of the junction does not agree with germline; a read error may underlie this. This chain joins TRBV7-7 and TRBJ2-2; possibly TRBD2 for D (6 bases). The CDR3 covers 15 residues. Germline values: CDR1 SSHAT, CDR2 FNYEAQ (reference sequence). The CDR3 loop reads CASSPGGAGTGELFF. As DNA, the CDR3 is TGTGCTAGCAGCCCTGGAGGGGCTGGCACCGGGGAGCTGTTTTTT.

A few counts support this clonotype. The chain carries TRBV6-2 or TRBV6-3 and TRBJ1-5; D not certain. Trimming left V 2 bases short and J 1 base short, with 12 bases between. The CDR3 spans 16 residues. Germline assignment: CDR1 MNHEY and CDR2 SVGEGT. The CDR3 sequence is CASSYGWTGSNQPQHF. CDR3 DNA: TGTGCCAGCAGTTACGGATGGACTGGGAGCAATCAGCCCCAGCATTTT.

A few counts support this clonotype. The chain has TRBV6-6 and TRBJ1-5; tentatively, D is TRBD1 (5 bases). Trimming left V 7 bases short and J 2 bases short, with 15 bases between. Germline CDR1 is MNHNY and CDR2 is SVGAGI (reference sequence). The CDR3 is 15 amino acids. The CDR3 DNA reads TGTGCCAGCACCCCAGCTCTAGGGGGCAATCAGCCCCAGCATTTT. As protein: CASTPALGGNQPQHF.